This is a list of T cell receptor beta chains from one sample in a study of response to subunit inactivated influenza vaccine. TCRdb ran MiXCR on the RT-PCR reads and lists one entry per CDR3 protein. This sample carries 160,000 or so distinct CDR3 sequences, 9.5% to 13% of them seen once, and the ten largest clones take 12%. This specimen was non-naive T cells sorted from PBMCs, taken roughly 48 days after vaccination. The receptors here all came from a man aged 45-65 years who received an inactivated influenza vaccine. Each CDR3 is given with its conserved first and last residue. D genes are given only for firm matches. The size entry is marked missing in some rows and otherwise reads once, few, many or a size class.

j_call d_call clone_size v_call cdr3_aa cdr3_nt
TRBJ2-5 NA few TRBV7-3 CASSLWGLETQYF TGTGCCAGCAGCTTATGGGGATTAGAGACCCAGTACTTC
TRBJ1-1 NA once TRBV7-2 CASSRSTFNTEAFF TGTGCCAGCAGCCGTTCGACTTTCAACACTGAAGCTTTCTTT
TRBJ2-7 NA many TRBV4-3 CASSLRKGLVRYEQYF TGCGCCAGCAGCCTCCGTAAAGGGCTAGTTAGATACGAGCAGTACTTC
TRBJ2-3 TRBD2 few TRBV20-1 CSAKRGGQADTQYF TGCAGTGCTAAGCGGGGGGGCCAGGCAGATACGCAGTATTTT
TRBJ1-1 NA few TRBV4-3 CASSQDQTGRGTEAFF TGCGCCAGCAGCCAAGATCAAACGGGCCGGGGCACTGAAGCTTTCTTT
TRBJ2-5 TRBD2 NA TRBV5-1 CASSLNGGRAETQYF TGCGCCAGCAGCTTGAATGGCGGGAGGGCTGAGACCCAGTACTTC
TRBJ2-3 TRBD2 few TRBV4-1 CASSHVGLAGSLLGTDTQYF TGCGCCAGCAGCCATGTTGGACTAGCGGGGTCACTGCTAGGCACAGATACGCAGTATTTT
TRBJ1-6 NA NA TRBV7-6 CASSPTLIGRNSPLHF TGTGCCAGCAGCCCTACCCTAATTGGAAGGAATTCACCCCTCCACTTT
TRBJ1-1 TRBD1 many TRBV11-2 CASSGSGGWNTEAFF TGTGCCAGCAGTGGGTCAGGGGGCTGGAACACTGAAGCTTTCTTT
TRBJ2-3 NA many TRBV7-9 CASSPQGDLSTDTQYF TGTGCCAGCAGCCCCCAGGGCGACCTTAGCACAGATACGCAGTATTTT
TRBJ1-4 NA few TRBV3-1 CASSQVGEKLFF TGTGCCAGCAGCCAAGTGGGTGAAAAACTGTTTTTT
TRBJ2-1 NA many TRBV28 CASSLMRGGRHAEQFF TGTGCCAGCAGTTTAATGAGAGGTGGGAGGCACGCTGAGCAGTTCTTC
TRBJ2-4 NA many TRBV11-2 CASSRSGLLKGSKGIQYF TGTGCCAGCAGCCGATCCGGACTCTTAAAGGGGTCCAAGGGCATTCAGTACTTC
TRBJ2-1 NA few TRBV5-1 CASRSERHEQFF TGCGCCAGCAGATCTGAGCGCCATGAGCAGTTCTTC
TRBJ2-6 TRBD1 NA TRBV20-1 CCARDPGQGAFTSSGANVLTF TGCTGTGCTAGAGATCCGGGACAGGGGGCTTTCACCTCTTCTGGGGCCAACGTCCTGACTTTC
TRBJ2-1 NA many TRBV5-1 CASSLGGMYNEQFF TGCGCCAGCAGCTTGGGCGGGATGTACAATGAGCAGTTCTTC
TRBJ2-7 TRBD2 few TRBV6-1 CASSPENLAGGVEQYF TGTGCCAGCAGCCCTGAAAACTTAGCGGGAGGTGTCGAGCAGTACTTC
TRBJ2-5 NA NA TRBV7-2 CASSLVLGTQETQYF TGTGCCAGCAGCTTAGTTCTAGGTACCCAAGAGACCCAGTACTTC
TRBJ2-5 TRBD2 few TRBV20-1 CSATRTSGNKETQYF TGCAGTGCTACACGGACTAGCGGGAACAAAGAGACCCAGTACTTC
TRBJ1-1 NA many TRBV7-2 CASSSLRRFEAFF TGTGCCAGCAGCTCGCTGCGCAGGTTTGAAGCTTTCTTT
TRBJ2-2 TRBD1 few TRBV13 CASSPRSDRGRPGELFF TGTGCCAGCAGCCCACGGTCTGACAGGGGACGACCTGGGGAGCTGTTTTTT
TRBJ2-1 TRBD2 few TRBV4-3 CASSGRAGGPGNEQFF TGCGCCAGCAGCGGCCGAGCGGGGGGGCCGGGCAATGAGCAGTTCTTC
TRBJ2-7 NA medium-sized TRBV5-1 CASSSSRFRHEQYF TGCGCCAGCAGCTCCTCTAGATTCCGCCACGAGCAGTACTTC
TRBJ2-7 NA many TRBV12-3/TRBV12-4 CASSTTTSPHEQYF TGTGCCAGCAGTACCACGACTAGTCCCCACGAGCAGTACTTC
TRBJ1-2 NA many TRBV7-2 CASTWTRQEDGYTF TGTGCCAGCACGTGGACGCGACAGGAGGATGGCTACACCTTC
TRBJ2-3 NA NA TRBV5-1 CASSLGDKITDTQYF TGCGCCAGCAGCTTAGGGGACAAGATCACAGATACGCAGTATTTT
TRBJ2-1 TRBD2 few TRBV9 CASSVAASGREINEQFF TGTGCCAGCAGCGTAGCGGCTAGCGGGAGGGAAATCAATGAGCAGTTCTTC
TRBJ1-2 TRBD1 few TRBV2 CASSGQGQGYGYTF TGTGCCAGCAGTGGACAGGGACAAGGCTATGGCTACACCTTC
TRBJ2-6 NA many TRBV29-1 CSADFTANVLTF TGCAGCGCTGACTTTACGGCCAACGTCCTGACTTTC
TRBJ1-4 NA many TRBV5-5 CASSPVGGRNEKLFF TGTGCCAGCAGTCCCGTCGGAGGGCGTAATGAAAAACTGTTTTTT
TRBJ1-4 NA few TRBV20-1 CSAEPGREEKLFF TGCAGTGCGGAACCGGGACGCGAGGAAAAACTGTTTTTT
TRBJ2-2 NA NA TRBV7-9 CASSLTAGSLAGELFF TGTGCCAGCAGCTTAACAGCTGGGTCATTGGCCGGGGAGCTGTTTTTT
TRBJ2-3 TRBD1 NA TRBV12-5 CASGLWQGERQYF TGTGCTAGTGGTTTGTGGCAGGGGGAAAGGCAGTATTTT
TRBJ2-6 TRBD1 few TRBV4-2 CASSRGDSLSGANVLTF TGTGCCAGCAGCCGTGGGGACAGCCTCTCTGGGGCCAACGTCCTGACTTTC
TRBJ2-1 TRBD2 NA TRBV6-4 CASCNRRTSGYNEQFF TGTGCCAGCTGTAACCGAAGGACTAGCGGCTACAATGAGCAGTTCTTC
TRBJ2-5 NA NA TRBV29-1 CSVDGPQGETQYF TGCAGCGTTGACGGTCCTCAAGGGGAGACCCAGTACTTC
TRBJ2-2 NA NA TRBV7-6 CASSLEVGQMNTGKLFF TGTGCCAGCAGCTTAGAGGTGGGCCAGATGAACACCGGGAAGCTGTTTTTT
TRBJ2-2 TRBD1 few TRBV7-8 CASSTRDRDIWEPGELFF TGTGCCAGCAGCACCCGGGACAGGGATATTTGGGAACCCGGGGAGCTGTTTTTT
TRBJ2-3 NA many TRBV11-2 CASSLRGRLCNPTDTQYF TGTGCCAGCAGCTTACGGGGGAGGTTGTGTAATCCGACAGATACGCAGTATTTT
TRBJ2-4 TRBD2 many TRBV7-2 CASSYSWGGRADIQYF TGTGCCAGCAGCTACTCTTGGGGCGGGAGGGCCGACATTCAGTACTTC
TRBJ2-5 NA many TRBV7-9 CASKVGETQYF TGTGCCAGCAAGGTTGGGGAGACCCAGTACTTC
TRBJ1-2 NA few TRBV29-1 CSTTSFGTQGYTF TGCAGCACCACATCGTTCGGGACTCAAGGCTACACCTTC
TRBJ2-3 NA NA TRBV20-1 CSAGSSVSTDTQYF TGCAGTGCTGGCTCTAGCGTAAGCACAGATACGCAGTATTTT
TRBJ2-6 NA NA TRBV25-1 CASSEPAGRSSGANVLTF TGTGCCAGCAGTGAGCCGGCAGGGAGAAGTAGTGGGGCCAACGTCCTGACTTTC
TRBJ1-3 TRBD1 few TRBV5-1 CASSLRTGQGESGNTIYF TGCGCCAGCAGCTTGAGAACGGGACAGGGGGAGAGTGGAAACACCATATATTTT
TRBJ2-1 NA many TRBV11-2 CASSSRSVQGGGVYEQFF TGTGCCAGCAGCTCTAGGTCCGTTCAGGGTGGGGGCGTCTATGAGCAGTTCTTC
TRBJ2-2 NA NA TRBV20-1 CSAIRTENTGELFF TGCAGTGCTATTAGGACGGAGAACACCGGGGAGCTGTTTTTT
TRBJ2-7 NA many TRBV7-9 CASSPRGGDIDEQYF TGTGCCAGCAGCCCCCGGGGAGGGGACATCGACGAGCAGTACTTC
TRBJ1-4 TRBD1 NA TRBV7-9 CASSDRDRATNEKLFF TGTGCCAGCAGCGACCGGGACAGAGCAACTAATGAAAAACTGTTTTTT
TRBJ2-1 TRBD2 few TRBV3-1 CASSQDGGGALEQFF TGTGCCAGCAGCCAAGATGGCGGGGGGGCACTTGAGCAGTTCTTC
TRBJ2-7 TRBD2 many TRBV4-2 CASSQTIFGAGGEQYF TGTGCCAGCAGTCAAACCATATTCGGCGCGGGAGGCGAGCAGTACTTC
TRBJ2-7 NA many TRBV3-1 CASSPTGLSSYEQYF TGTGCCAGCAGCCCAACAGGGCTTAGCTCCTACGAGCAGTACTTC
TRBJ2-7 NA NA TRBV2 CASSERASLSYEQYF TGTGCCAGCAGTGAAAGGGCGTCTCTTTCCTACGAGCAGTACTTC
TRBJ2-7 TRBD2 many TRBV3-1 CASSQSSGMRNEQYF TGTGCCAGCAGCCAATCTAGCGGGATGCGAAACGAGCAGTACTTC
TRBJ2-5 TRBD2 few TRBV28 CASSSGTSGRETQYF TGTGCCAGCAGTTCCGGGACTAGCGGGAGAGAGACCCAGTACTTC
TRBJ1-4 NA many TRBV5-6 CASSARSRANEKLFF TGTGCCAGCAGTGCCAGGAGTAGGGCTAATGAAAAACTGTTTTTT
TRBJ2-7 NA NA TRBV20-1 CSARDPGTPSYEQYF TGCAGTGCTAGAGATCCCGGGACACCCTCCTACGAGCAGTACTTC
TRBJ2-2 NA few TRBV10-1 CASSAAGANTGELFF TGCGCCAGCAGCGCCGCAGGGGCGAACACCGGGGAGCTGTTTTTT
TRBJ1-2 NA many TRBV10-3 CAIRGHSEGYTF TGTGCCATCCGCGGACACTCGGAGGGCTACACCTTC
TRBJ1-2 TRBD1 few TRBV12-3/TRBV12-4 CASSLTDRGGGYTF TGTGCCAGCAGTCTAACGGACAGGGGGGGCGGCTACACCTTC